This T cell receptor beta chain was sequenced during a study of T cells in localized non-small cell lung cancer (dated by TCRdb to about 2020). Regarding the complete study: The study examined T cell repertoires in approximately 240 patients with early-stage NSCLC and compared tumors with uninvolved tumor-adjacent lungs. The cohort consisted of roughly 240 treatment-naive NSCLC patients whose localized lung tumors had been resected. The mean age of the NSCLC patients was approximately 71 years, with approximately 130 men and about a hundred women.

The CDR3 sequence holds 12 residues, the cysteine and phenylalanine included. Kept here is only the CDR3 DNA, which spans 36 bases and is read in frame from base 1. V loses 3 bases, J loses 6 bases, and the germline ends lie 6 bases apart. Sequences SGHAT (CDR1) and FQNNGV (CDR2) are obtained from the germline V gene. A note on this clone: Which antigen it targets is not known. Base quality data are lacking; no much larger clone is found one base away.

Results the study describes overall, beyond this receptor: Of the top 100 tumor clones, a median of roughly 56 were detected in paired uninvolved adjacent lung; under 35 were also among that lung's top 100. Because the study design was exploratory, TCR variables were selected using unadjusted p-values without false-discovery rate correction. Higher blood T cell density associated with longer overall survival, while higher adjacent-lung clonality associated with shorter survival. Because multi-region sequencing of the tumors was not done, intratumor heterogeneity could not be ruled out. Uninvolved tumor-adjacent lung showed the highest T cell clonality, higher than tumor, which suggests more focused antigenic responses in the uninvolved tumor-adjacent lung.

At diagnosis, tumor, uninvolved tumor-adjacent lung and peripheral blood were collected and then preserved as a mix of FFPE and fresh-frozen material. For TCR repertoire profiling, blood samples were analyzed in the form of peripheral blood mononuclear cells. The immunoSEQ Assay was used to sequence TCR beta CDR3 regions from DNA. Per the original workflow: T cell density was computed as TCR beta template counts normalized to usable DNA estimated by amplifying housekeeping genes. Richness was estimated with the preseqR package, extrapolating to 400,000 templates for PBMC samples and 120,000 templates for tissue samples. Clonality was calculated as one minus Pielou's evenness. Tissue-enriched TCRs were identified by differential abundance testing using productive amino-acid clonotypes, minimum total count 5 and alpha 0.1. The Jaccard Index and the Morisita Overlap Index were used to quantify repertoire overlap between compartments. GLIPH grouped TCR beta CDR3s together with public tetramer-defined viral CDR3s, and a viral motif had to include at least three viral sequences and show V-gene enrichment. TCRdb limited this immuneACCESS table to in-frame rearrangements with V and J called. A share of clones is missing; checked studies link under half to unresolved V genes, and the rest is unexplained. Clonal size and the V and J genes are those of that table, whereas D and trimming came from the DNA. For this sample there are tens of thousands of clones; approximately 84% appear just once. Clones ranked in the top ten supply 1.3% of the sample.

The source was peripheral blood, collected before any cancer treatment. The chain was built from TRBV11-2 and TRBJ1-5; no D gene call is confident. The source of this sequence is a female donor older than 55 with stage I lung adenocarcinoma. Here is the DNA: TGTGCCAGCAGCTTTGAAGCTCAGCCCCAGCATTTT. It translates as CASSFEAQPQHF.